This T cell receptor (beta chain) is drawn from a study of response to subunit inactivated influenza vaccine. Study-wide findings and caveats: With each seasonal influenza vaccination, the authors suggested, few new T cells are recruited.

This clonotype was detected only once. The antigen remains unidentified. TCRdb itself ran the RT-PCR reads through MiXCR, one entry per CDR3 protein. The sample has under 950,000 distinct CDR3 sequences, approximately 21% seen once. The clonotype originates from a man aged 50 to 59 who received an inactivated influenza vaccine. This specimen was PBMCs from blood, taken 4 to 6 days after vaccination.

The CDR3, as DNA: TGTGCCAGCAGCCTCGCCGGGACAGGGGCTCACGAGCAGTACTTC. Translated: CASSLAGTGAHEQYF. The J gene is TRBJ2-7, the V gene TRBV7-9; 10 bases match TRBD1. CDR3 length: 15 residues. The V gene's germline CDR1 is SEHNR and CDR2 FQNEAQ (reference sequence). V lost 5 bases, J lost 5 bases, and 9 bases stayed unmatched.